These 9 T cell receptor beta chains originate from one sample sequenced in a study of shared clonotypes between healthy human individuals. Sequenced by immunoSEQ multiplex PCR; TCRdb stores in-frame clones only, minus some. This table holds a few hundred thousand clones, around 77% found once. What was sequenced was PBMCs. Source of these receptors: a woman between 35 and 50 years old in good health. Some clones in this sample may be carry-over from other donors' samples.

Concerning this clone itself: The junction shows a germline mismatch at one end, possibly a read error. This chain uses TRBV29-1 with TRBJ2-2, with D possibly called TRBD1 or TRBD2 (5 bases each). The CDR3 is 12 residues long. Germline V gene lookup returns CDR1 SQVTM and CDR2 ANQGSEA. Here the CDR3 DNA reads TGCAGCGGGGGACGTGAACACCGGGGAGCTGTTTTT. Protein product: CSGGREHRGAVF.

V usage is TRBV7-9 and J usage is TRBJ2-7; 7 bases map to TRBD2. With 2 bases clipped from V and 0 bases from J, the junction kept 7 bases outside the gene matches. Germline CDR1 SEHNR, CDR2 FQNEAQ (reference sequence). The length of the CDR3 is 16 residues. The CDR3 here is CASSLPFGTNSYEQYF. In DNA form, the CDR3 reads TGTGCCAGCAGCTTACCCTTCGGGACTAACTCCTACGAGCAGTACTTC.

This chain links TRBV28 with TRBJ2-2; 8 bases align to TRBD1. Germline loops: CDR1 MDHEN, CDR2 SYDVKM. The junction had 10 bases not matched to a gene; V was cut back by 0 bases and J by 7 bases. The CDR3 is 17 residues long. CDR3 loop: CASSLWSQDRVIGELFF. The CDR3 DNA reads as TGTGCCAGCAGTTTATGGTCACAGGACAGGGTTATCGGGGAGCTGTTTTTT.

V gene TRBV2 combines with J gene TRBJ1-2; TRBD1 matches at 7 bases. The ends lost 6 bases at V and 6 bases at J; junction bases unmatched: 7. Germline-derived CDR1 and CDR2 are SNHLY and FYNNEI. CDR3 length equals 13 residues. In DNA, the CDR3 is TGTGCCAGCAGCGTGACAGGGTTTAATGGCTACACCTTC. Its translation: CASSVTGFNGYTF. Filled out from reference TRBV2 and TRBJ1-2, the complete variable domain reads EPEVTQTPSHQVTQMGQEVILRCVPISNHLYFYWYRQILGQKVEFLVSFYNNEISEKSEIFDDQFSVERPDGSNFTLKIRSTKLEDSAMYFCASSVTGFNGYTFGSGTRLTVV.

The chain links TRBV30 to TRBJ1-1; a weak D match, TRBD1 (5 bases). Germline lookup yields CDR1 GTSNPN and CDR2 SVGIG (reference sequence). V gave up 4 bases and J gave up 1 base, with 19 bases separating them. The CDR3 contains 16 residues. CDR3 bases: TGTGCCTGGACCCTCCCGGGGGAGGGCAGGAACACTGAAGCTTTCTTT. Encoded protein: CAWTLPGEGRNTEAFF.

The rearrangement joins TRBV6-5 to TRBJ2-1; D perhaps matches TRBD1 (5 bases). Germline values: CDR1 MNHEY, CDR2 SVGAGI. The length of the CDR3 is 12 residues. Between the trimmed V and J ends, which lost 2 bases and 8 bases, there was a span of 7 bases. The CDR3 here is CASSYGAYEQFF. In nucleotides, the CDR3 is TGTGCCAGCAGTTACGGGGCCTATGAGCAGTTCTTC.

This chain connects TRBV6-1 to TRBJ2-1, with 8 nucleotides matching TRBD2. V lost 1 base and J lost 8; bases outside the gene matches: 10. The CDR3 extends over 16 amino acids. Germline assignment: CDR1 MNHNS and CDR2 SASEGT. The CDR3 loop reads CASSEEPQRELYEQFF. DNA for the CDR3: TGTGCCAGCAGTGAAGAGCCACAGCGGGAGTTGTATGAGCAGTTCTTC.

This clone was recorded a few times. V gene TRBV18 combines with J gene TRBJ1-2, with 7 bases lining up with TRBD1. This CDR3 spans 13 amino acids. V trimming: 4 bases; J trimming: 6 bases; junction bases outside the gene matches: 5. CDR1 is KGHSH, CDR2 LQKENI, per germline. The CDR3 sequence: CASSRQGLDGYTF. CDR3 bases: TGTGCCAGCTCACGACAGGGTTTGGATGGCTACACCTTC.

In this sample, this clone turned up a few times. The rearrangement uses TRBV5-1 and TRBJ2-1; 8 bases align to TRBD2. V lost 0 bases to trimming and J lost 8 bases; unmatched junction nucleotides: 7. Germline lookup yields CDR1 SGHRS and CDR2 YFSETQ. The CDR3 is 15 amino acids. The CDR3 region has the DNA TGCGCCAGCAGCTTGGCGGGAGGGGTCCGGGATGAGCAGTTCTTC. Protein sequence: CASSLAGGVRDEQFF.